These 25 T cell receptor beta chains share one sample of origin, sequenced in a study of long-term antiretroviral therapy in people with HIV. An immunoSEQ assay, version v3.0, was performed at survey level. Repertoires were generated with immunoSEQ multiplex PCR, while TCRdb's copy carries only in-frame clones and drops some. This sample has about 17,000 clones, with less than 85% found just once. Specimen: unsorted PBMCs, collected at the start of antiretroviral therapy. The receptor source for this set is a young man with HIV.

This chain connects TRBV5-4 to TRBJ2-7; 10 nucleotides line up with TRBD1. Germline assignment: CDR1 SGHNT and CDR2 YYREEE (reference sequence). Trimming at V came to 4 bases and at J to 4 bases, leaving 11 bases not matched to a gene. This CDR3 spans 16 amino acids. The CDR3 region has the DNA TGTGCCAGCAGCCCAGAGGGACAGGGGAGGAGGTACGAGCAGTACTTC. The encoded protein is CASSPEGQGRRYEQYF. Supplemented by reference TRBV5-4 and TRBJ2-7, the full variable domain reads ETGVTQSPTHLIKTRGQQVTLRCSSQSGHNTVSWYQQALGQGPQFIFQYYREEENGRGNFPPRFSGLQFPNYSSELNVNALELDDSALYLCASSPEGQGRRYEQYFGPGTRLTVT.

CDR3 coding DNA: TGCGCCAGCAGCTTAATGGCACCCGGCGGGAGTATCACCGGGGAGCTGTTTTTT. It specifies CASSLMAPGGSITGELFF. The rearrangement uses TRBV5-1 and TRBJ2-2; 7 nucleotides agree with TRBD2. CDR3 length: 18 amino acids. Trimming cost V 2 bases and J 4 bases; bases outside gene matches: 14. The germline gives CDR1 SGHRS, CDR2 YFSETQ.

The sample holds a few counts of this clone. This chain uses TRBV7-3 with TRBJ2-7; the D is unclear. CDR1 and CDR2 (germline): SGHTA, FQGTGA. The CDR3 runs 16 residues. V shed 6 bases and J shed 2 bases, with 20 bases lying between them. CDR3 coding DNA: TGTGCCAGCAGGTTAGACCTAAGAGGCCGCGCCTACGAGCAGTACTTC. Translating gives CASRLDLRGRAYEQYF.

The chain combines TRBV5-4 with TRBJ1-2; 8 nucleotides match TRBD1. V lost 3 bases, J lost 4 bases, and 14 bases stayed unmatched. The germline V gene encodes CDR1 SGHNT and CDR2 YYREEE (reference sequence). The length of the CDR3 is 17 residues. CDR3 DNA sequence: TGTGCCAGCAGCTCGACAGGGGAAGGCTTCGGGATCTATGGCTACACCTTC. This gives the protein CASSSTGEGFGIYGYTF.

In its sample, this clone is medium-sized. The rearrangement joins TRBV6-5 to TRBJ2-3; D tentatively fits TRBD1 or TRBD2 (5 bases each). The CDR3 spans 14 residues. Trimming removed 4 bases from V and 2 bases from J, with 10 bases in between. CDR1 MNHEY and CDR2 SVGAGI come from the germline V gene. The DNA for the CDR3 is TGTGCCAGCAGTTGGGGGAACCCCACAGATACGCAGTATTTT. Translating gives CASSWGNPTDTQYF.

V usage is TRBV18 and J usage is TRBJ2-2; 9 nucleotides match TRBD1. Germline trimming cut 4 bases from V and 6 bases from J; bases unmatched to any gene: 12. Germline values: CDR1 KGHSH, CDR2 LQKENI. The CDR3 is 17 amino acids. CDR3 residues: CASSRRVPGQGSGELFF. CDR3 DNA: TGTGCCAGCTCACGTAGAGTGCCGGGACAGGGATCCGGGGAGCTGTTTTTT.

The rearrangement joins TRBV14 to TRBJ2-1; D remains ambiguous. The CDR3 sequence is 15 residues long. Trimming took 1 base from V and 0 from J, leaving 7 bases between them. Germline CDR1 is SGHDN and CDR2 is FVKESK. Written as DNA, the CDR3 is TGTGCCAGCAGCCAAGTGGTGGACTCCTACAATGAGCAGTTCTTC. Residues: CASSQVVDSYNEQFF. Looking up the rest from reference TRBV14 and TRBJ2-1 gives the full variable domain: EAGVTQFPSHSVIEKGQTVTLRCDPISGHDNLYWYRRVMGKEIKFLLHFVKESKQDESGMPNNRFLAERTGGTYSTLKVQPAELEDSGVYFCASSQVVDSYNEQFFGPGTRLTVL.

V gene TRBV11-3 combines with J gene TRBJ2-1; D remains ambiguous. Germline CDR1 is SGHNT and CDR2 is YENEEA. This CDR3 has 13 residues. Trimming took 3 bases from V and 10 from J, leaving 13 bases between them. As DNA, the CDR3 is TGTGCCAGCAGCTTCAGTGGCCTCGGGGAGCAGTTCTTC. Its translation: CASSFSGLGEQFF. The full variable domain, in which reference TRBV11-3 and TRBJ2-1 provide the parts outside the CDR3, is EAGVVQSPRYKIIEKKQPVAFWCNPISGHNTLYWYLQNLGQGPELLIRYENEEAVDDSQLPKDRFSAERLKGVDSTLKIQPAELGDSAVYLCASSFSGLGEQFFGPGTRLTVL.

The V gene is TRBV13, the J gene TRBJ2-1; 10 positions match TRBD2. Germline trimming cut 1 base from V and 7 bases from J; bases unmatched to any gene: 1. This CDR3 has 14 residues. Germline-derived CDR1 and CDR2 are PRHDT and FYEKMQ (reference sequence). For the CDR3, the DNA is TGTGCCAGCAGCTTAGCACTAGCGGGAAATGAGCAGTTCTTC. Residues: CASSLALAGNEQFF.

The chain carries TRBV7-9 and TRBJ2-2, with D unclear. V was shortened by 2 bases and J by 6 bases, with 13 bases between the two germline ends. The CDR3 contains 15 residues. Germline lookup yields CDR1 SEHNR and CDR2 FQNEAQ (reference sequence). CDR3 coding DNA: TGTGCCAGCAGCTTATTTGGCGTAGGCCCCGGGGAGCTGTTTTTT. It is translated as CASSLFGVGPGELFF.

V is TRBV4-1 and J is TRBJ2-7; 7 bases agree with TRBD1. The CDR3 is 15 residues long. Germline CDR1 reads MGHRA; CDR2 reads YSYEKL. V shed 0 bases, J shed 2 bases, and the junction held 4 bases outside the gene matches. In DNA, the CDR3 is TGCGCCAGCAGCCAAGAAGGGACAGATACCTACGAGCAGTACTTC. Protein: CASSQEGTDTYEQYF.

J is TRBJ2-7 and V is TRBV28, with D unclear. This CDR3 has 13 amino acids. V was trimmed by 5 bases and J by 4 bases, leaving 12 bases between them. Germline CDR1 reads MDHEN; CDR2 reads SYDVKM. In nucleotides, the CDR3 is TGTGCCAGCAGTCCGAATATGAAATACGAGCAGTACTTC. Amino acid sequence: CASSPNMKYEQYF.

The V call is TRBV7-2, the J call TRBJ2-7; D is uncertain. The V gene lost 5 bases and the J gene lost 2 bases, with 13 bases spanning the gap. This CDR3 contains 14 residues. The germline V gene encodes CDR1 SGHTA and CDR2 FQGNSA. In nucleotides, the CDR3 is TGTGCCAGCAGCGACCGGGCAACAGCCTACGAGCAGTACTTC. Protein: CASSDRATAYEQYF.

This chain uses TRBV5-1 with TRBJ1-1; the D gene is possibly TRBD1 (6 bases). V gave up 4 bases and J gave up 4 bases, with 14 bases separating them. Looked up from germline, CDR1 is SGHRS and CDR2 is YFSETQ. This CDR3 spans 14 amino acids. CDR3: CASSLGAGSTEAFF. Here the CDR3 DNA reads TGCGCCAGCAGCCTGGGGGCGGGTAGCACTGAAGCTTTCTTT.

The CDR3 spells CASSPRRGREAFF. CDR3 DNA: TGTGCCAGCAGCCCCCGCAGGGGGCGTGAAGCTTTCTTT. V usage is TRBV9 and J usage is TRBJ1-1, with 8 bases aligning to TRBD1. The CDR3 has 13 residues. Germline CDR1 and CDR2: SGDLS and YYNGEE. V lost 4 bases to trimming and J lost 7 bases; unmatched junction nucleotides: 6.

J is TRBJ1-3 and V is TRBV7-2, with D unresolved. Germline V gives CDR1 SGHTA, CDR2 FQGNSA. The CDR3 length is 15 residues. V was cut by 3 bases and J by 0 bases, with 9 bases left in between. Written as DNA, the CDR3 is TGTGCCAGCAGCTTTTTAGGAGGCTCTGGAAACACCATATATTTT. Its protein is CASSFLGGSGNTIYF. The whole variable domain, filled in from reference TRBV7-2 and TRBJ1-3, reads GAGVSQSPSNKVTEKGKDVELRCDPISGHTALYWYRQSLGQGLEFLIYFQGNSAPDKSGLPSDRFSAERTGGSVSTLTIQRTQQEDSAVYLCASSFLGGSGNTIYFGEGSWLTVV.

V is TRBV5-6 and J is TRBJ2-7, with 10 bases lining up with TRBD1. The junction had 7 bases not matched to a gene; V was cut back by 4 bases and J by 3 bases. The CDR3 spans 15 residues. Germline V lookup: CDR1 SGHDT, CDR2 YYEEEE. CDR3 residues: CASSPPDRGYYEQYF. In DNA, the CDR3 is TGTGCCAGCAGCCCACCGGACAGGGGGTACTACGAGCAGTACTTC.

In the case of this clone: At the DNA level, this CDR3 is encoded by other sequences in the same sample as well. V gene TRBV7-2 combines with J gene TRBJ2-7; 7 nucleotides align to TRBD2. Per the germline V gene, CDR1 is SGHTA and CDR2 is FQGNSA. The CDR3 spans 14 residues. V gave up 2 bases and J gave up 3 bases; unmatched junction bases: 4. The DNA for the CDR3 is TGTGCCAGCAGCTTATCGGGGGACTACTACGAGCAGTACTTC. It specifies CASSLSGDYYEQYF.

The V gene is TRBV7-9, the J gene TRBJ1-3; possible D gene TRBD1, 5 bases. The length of the CDR3 is 13 residues. V shed 4 bases and J shed 3 bases, with 7 bases lying between them. CDR1 is SEHNR and CDR2 is FQNEAQ in the germline V gene (reference sequence). In DNA, the CDR3 is TGTGCCAGCAGCTCTAGGGGTGGAAACACCATATATTTT. Translation: CASSSRGGNTIYF.

The rearrangement links TRBV6-1 to TRBJ2-5; no clear D. Germline assignment: CDR1 MNHNS and CDR2 SASEGT. The CDR3 is 12 residues long. V was shortened by 5 bases and J by 5 bases, with 9 bases between the two germline ends. The CDR3 region is CASSRVLETQYF. In nucleotides, the CDR3 is TGTGCCAGCAGTAGGGTTCTGGAGACCCAGTACTTC.

The chain is built from TRBV11-2 and TRBJ2-1; TRBD2 matches at 10 bases. The germline gives CDR1 SGHAT, CDR2 FQNNGV. The junction had 3 bases not matched to a gene; V was cut back by 5 bases and J by 2 bases. The CDR3 contains 15 residues. The CDR3 DNA follows: TGTGCCAGCAGCCGGACTAGCGGCACCTACAATGAGCAGTTCTTC. Translation gives CASSRTSGTYNEQFF.

This chain connects TRBV23-1 to TRBJ2-5; 7 nucleotides line up with TRBD1. TRBV23-1 is classed as an ORF, of uncertain function. The CDR3 contains 14 residues. V was clipped by 6 bases and J by 5 bases; unmatched bases: 9. The CDR3 nucleotides read TGCGCCAGCAGCCGACAGGGAAGGGTGGAGACCCAGTACTTC. It translates to CASSRQGRVETQYF.

The chain links TRBV19 to TRBJ1-4; TRBD1 matches 9 bases. This CDR3 region has 18 residues. V dropped 8 bases and J dropped 8; count of bases not matched to a gene: 21. Per germline, CDR1 LNHDA and CDR2 SQIVND (reference sequence). In DNA, the CDR3 is TGTGCCAGTTCCCCCTGGGGGGACAGGGACTTCCTTGAAGAAAAACTGTTTTTT. Translated, it gives CASSPWGDRDFLEEKLFF.

The chain links TRBV19 to TRBJ2-1, with TRBD1 as a possible D gene (6 bases). V lost 2 bases, J lost 6 bases, and 8 bases lay in between. The CDR3 totals 13 residues. The germline CDR1 and CDR2 sequences are LNHDA and SQIVND (reference sequence). Written as DNA, the CDR3 is TGTGCCAGTAGTATAACAGGGTTCAATGAGCAGTTCTTC. This translates into CASSITGFNEQFF.

This clone has only a few counts. The rearrangement uses TRBV11-1 and TRBJ1-5; 7 nucleotides match TRBD1. V was pared by 6 bases and J by 0 bases, with 2 bases of the junction left unmatched. CDR3 length: 14 amino acids. From germline, CDR1 is SGHAT and CDR2 FQDESV (reference sequence). The CDR3 nucleotides read TGTGCCAGCAGTGACAGGGCTAGCAATCAGCCCCAGCATTTT. Translated, it gives CASSDRASNQPQHF.